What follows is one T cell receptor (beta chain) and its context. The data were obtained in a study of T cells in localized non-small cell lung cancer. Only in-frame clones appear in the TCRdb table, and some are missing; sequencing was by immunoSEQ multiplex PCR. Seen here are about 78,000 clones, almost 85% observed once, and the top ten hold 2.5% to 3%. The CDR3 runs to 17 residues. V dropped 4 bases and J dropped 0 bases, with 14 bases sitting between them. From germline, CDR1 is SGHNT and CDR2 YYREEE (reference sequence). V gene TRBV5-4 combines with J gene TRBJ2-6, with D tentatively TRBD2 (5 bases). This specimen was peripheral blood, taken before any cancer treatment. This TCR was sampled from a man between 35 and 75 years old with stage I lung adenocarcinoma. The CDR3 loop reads CASSVEEAYSGANVLTF. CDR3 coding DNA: TGTGCCAGCAGCGTGGAGGAGGCCTACTCTGGGGCCAACGTCCTGACTTTC.